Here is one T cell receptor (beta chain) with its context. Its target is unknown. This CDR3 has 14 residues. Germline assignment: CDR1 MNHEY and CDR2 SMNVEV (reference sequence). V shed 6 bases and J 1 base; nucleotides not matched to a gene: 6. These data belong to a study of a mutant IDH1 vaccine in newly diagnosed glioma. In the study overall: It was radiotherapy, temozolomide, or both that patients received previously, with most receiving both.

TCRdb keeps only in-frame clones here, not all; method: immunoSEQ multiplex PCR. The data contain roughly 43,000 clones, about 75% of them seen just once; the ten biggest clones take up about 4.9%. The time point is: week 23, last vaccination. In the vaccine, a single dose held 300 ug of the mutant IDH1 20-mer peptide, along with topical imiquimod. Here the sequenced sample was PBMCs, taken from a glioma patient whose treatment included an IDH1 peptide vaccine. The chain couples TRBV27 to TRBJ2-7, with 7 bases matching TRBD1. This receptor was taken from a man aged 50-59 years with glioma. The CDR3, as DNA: TGTGCCAGCAGCCAAGGACAGGTGTCCTACGAGCAGTACTTC. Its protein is CASSQGQVSYEQYF.